These 10 T cell receptor beta chains came from one sample sequenced in a study of shared clonotypes between healthy human individuals (dated by TCRdb to 2018 to 2020). Libraries were prepared through the immunoSEQ multiplex PCR assay. This immuneACCESS table, as held by TCRdb, lists in-frame sequences with V and J called but not all clones. Of the missing ones, under half trace to an unresolved V gene in checked studies; the others have no known cause. In this sample the table shows over 2 million clones, 80% to 95% of which occur a single time. 0.3% to 0.45% of the sample is taken by the ten largest. Sequencing was performed on naive CD4+ T cells from PBMCs. The cell subset or site label, as the study defines it: CD45RA+ positively selected. The receptors stem from a man aged 18 to 29 in good health. Some clones in this sample may be carry-over from other donors' samples.

For this clone: The junction departs from the called germline gene at one end, perhaps through a read error. The chain employs TRBV7-9 and TRBJ1-2, with a possible D match to TRBD1 (5 bases). The germline V gene has CDR1 SEHNR and CDR2 FQNEAQ (reference sequence). CDR3 length: 14 amino acids. The CDR3 coding sequence is TGTGCCAGCAGCGGGGACCGCGGTAACTATGGCTACGCCTTC. This translates into CASSGDRGNYGYAF.

The J gene is TRBJ2-7, the V gene TRBV18; TRBD1 might be the D (5 bases). CDR1 is KGHSH and CDR2 is LQKENI in the germline V gene. The CDR3 is 16 amino acids. Trimming cost V 1 base and J 1 base, with 14 bases left between them. The CDR3 coding sequence is TGTGCCAGCTCACCACTCCTTTCAGCAGGGTCCTACGAGCAGTACTTC. Its translation: CASSPLLSAGSYEQYF.

This chain uses TRBV4-3 with TRBJ2-6; unclear D gene. The V gene lost 2 bases and the J gene lost 1 base, with 12 bases spanning the gap. The CDR3 covers 17 residues. The germline V gene has CDR1 LGHNA and CDR2 YSLEER. CDR3 sequence reads: CASSQSPRISGANVLTF. Here the CDR3 DNA reads TGCGCCAGCAGCCAATCCCCCAGGATTTCTGGGGCCAACGTCCTGACTTTC.

This clone was counted a single time. The CDR3 DNA sequence: TGTGCCAGCAGGCCACGTAGGAACTCTGGAAACACCATATATTTT. Translation: CASRPRRNSGNTIYF. J is TRBJ1-3 and V is TRBV6-6; D not certain. Germline CDR1 reads MNHNY; CDR2 reads SVGAGI (reference sequence). This CDR3 is built from 15 residues. Between the trimmed V and J ends, which lost 6 bases and 0 bases, there was a span of 12 bases.

The gene calls are TRBV28 and TRBJ1-2; a weak D match, TRBD1 (6 bases). The V gene lost 9 bases and the J gene lost 8 bases, with 19 bases spanning the gap. The CDR3 loop spans 13 amino acids. Germline V gene lookup returns CDR1 MDHEN and CDR2 SYDVKM. The CDR3 loop reads CASLGGQEGGYTF. The CDR3 DNA reads as TGTGCCAGTTTGGGGGGACAAGAGGGAGGCTACACCTTC.

The chain joins TRBV10-3 to TRBJ2-1; TRBD2 aligns across 13 bases. Germline CDR1 ENHRY, CDR2 SYGVKD. This CDR3 has 15 amino acids. The J segment lost 7 bases and the V segment lost 6 bases, leaving 6 bases of the junction unmatched. As DNA, the CDR3 is TGTGCCATCAGCCCACTAGCGGGAGGGGCGAATGAGCAGTTCTTC. Its protein product is CAISPLAGGANEQFF.

This chain uses TRBV6-4 with TRBJ2-1; tentative D call: TRBD2 (5 bases). Germline V lookup: CDR1 MRHNA, CDR2 SNTAGT. V was cut by 3 bases and J by 3 bases, with 12 bases left in between. The CDR3 is 15 residues long. The CDR3 protein is CASSESGEGYNEQFF. The DNA of the CDR3 is TGTGCCAGCAGTGAGTCCGGAGAGGGCTACAATGAGCAGTTCTTC.

CDR3 in DNA: TGTGCCAGCAGCCCGGGTCCCACGCAGTATTTT. This gives the protein CASSPGPTQYF. V gene TRBV14 combines with J gene TRBJ2-3; no firm D call. V dropped 4 bases and J dropped 9 bases, with 8 bases sitting between them. The germline V gene has CDR1 SGHDN and CDR2 FVKESK. The CDR3 spans 11 residues.

The genes are TRBV27 and TRBJ1-1; D gene unclear. The CDR3 runs 13 residues. Germline CDR1 reads MNHEY; CDR2 reads SMNVEV (reference sequence). Trimming took off 10 bases at V and 5 bases at J, with 17 bases between the two ends. The CDR3 region is CATLTSLGTEAFF. The CDR3 nucleotides read TGTGCCACCCTGACCTCTTTGGGGACTGAAGCTTTCTTT.

V gene TRBV5-1 combines with J gene TRBJ2-6, with D unresolved. The CDR3 contains 17 residues. CDR1 and CDR2 (germline): SGHRS, YFSETQ. Trimming pared 5 bases from V and 2 bases from J, leaving 17 bases between. The CDR3 loop reads CASRPDSFLAGANVLTF. The CDR3 nucleotides read TGCGCCAGCAGACCCGACTCATTTTTAGCTGGGGCCAACGTCCTGACTTTC. Using reference TRBV5-1 and TRBJ2-6 for the parts outside the CDR3, the full variable domain is KAGVTQTPRYLIKTRGQQVTLSCSPISGHRSVSWYQQTPGQGLQFLFEYFSETQRNKGNFPGRFSGRQFSNSRSEMNVSTLELGDSALYLCASRPDSFLAGANVLTFGAGSRLTVL.